These 3 T cell receptor beta chains came from one sample sequenced in a study of blood T cell repertoires in COVID-19. Sequencing used immunoSEQ multiplex PCR; TCRdb keeps in-frame clones, though not all of them. The data show about 190,000 clones, roughly nine tenths seen once. Source material: peripheral blood. These receptors originate from a man under 40 with acute or convalescent COVID-19.

As concerns this clone: The germline gene is not matched at one end of the junction; a read error may be the cause. The chain's CDR3 is CASSLGRGETQYF. CDR3 sequence (DNA): TGTGCTAGCAGCCTGGGGAGAGGGGAGACCCAGTACTTC. This chain links TRBV7-7 with TRBJ2-5; weak D call: TRBD2 (5 bases). From germline, CDR1 is SSHAT and CDR2 FNYEAQ (reference sequence). The CDR3 extends over 13 amino acids. Filled out from reference TRBV7-7 and TRBJ2-5, the complete variable domain reads GAGVSQSPRYKVTKRGQDVTLRCDPISSHATLYWYQQALGQGPEFLTYFNYEAQPDKSGLPSDRFSAERPEGSISTLTIQRTEQRDSAMYRCASSLGRGETQYFGPGTRLLVL.

The chain uses TRBV7-9 and TRBJ2-7, with TRBD2 identical over 11 bases. CDR1 SEHNR and CDR2 FQNEAQ come from the germline V gene (reference sequence). The CDR3 is 15 residues long. V shed 1 base and J 4 bases; nucleotides not matched to a gene: 3. The CDR3 region is CASSLVAGGRYEQYF. The CDR3, as DNA: TGTGCCAGCAGCTTAGTAGCGGGAGGGCGATACGAGCAGTACTTC.

The rearrangement uses TRBV6-5 and TRBJ1-1, with 8 bases that match TRBD1. The CDR3 contains 15 residues. The germline V gene has CDR1 MNHEY and CDR2 SVGAGI. With 1 base clipped from V and 4 bases from J, the junction kept 5 bases outside the gene matches. This CDR3 is CASSYLAGGSTEAFF. The CDR3 DNA sequence: TGTGCCAGCAGTTACTTGGCAGGGGGCTCCACTGAAGCTTTCTTT.